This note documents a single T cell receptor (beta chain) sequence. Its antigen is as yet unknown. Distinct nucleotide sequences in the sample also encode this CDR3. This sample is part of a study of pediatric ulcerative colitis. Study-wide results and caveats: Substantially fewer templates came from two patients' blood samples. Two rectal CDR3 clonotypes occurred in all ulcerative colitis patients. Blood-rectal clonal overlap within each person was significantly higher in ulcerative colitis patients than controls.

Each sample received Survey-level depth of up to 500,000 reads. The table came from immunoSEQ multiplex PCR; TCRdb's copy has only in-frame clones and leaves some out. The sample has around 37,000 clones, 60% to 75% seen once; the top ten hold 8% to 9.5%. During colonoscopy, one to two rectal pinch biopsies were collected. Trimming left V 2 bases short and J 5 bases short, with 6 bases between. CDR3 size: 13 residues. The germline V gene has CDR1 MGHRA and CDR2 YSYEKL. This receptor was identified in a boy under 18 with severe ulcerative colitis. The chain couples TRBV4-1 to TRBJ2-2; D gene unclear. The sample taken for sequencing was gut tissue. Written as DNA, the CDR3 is TGCGCCAGCAGCCAACAAGGGACCGGGGAGCTGTTTTTT. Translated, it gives CASSQQGTGELFF.